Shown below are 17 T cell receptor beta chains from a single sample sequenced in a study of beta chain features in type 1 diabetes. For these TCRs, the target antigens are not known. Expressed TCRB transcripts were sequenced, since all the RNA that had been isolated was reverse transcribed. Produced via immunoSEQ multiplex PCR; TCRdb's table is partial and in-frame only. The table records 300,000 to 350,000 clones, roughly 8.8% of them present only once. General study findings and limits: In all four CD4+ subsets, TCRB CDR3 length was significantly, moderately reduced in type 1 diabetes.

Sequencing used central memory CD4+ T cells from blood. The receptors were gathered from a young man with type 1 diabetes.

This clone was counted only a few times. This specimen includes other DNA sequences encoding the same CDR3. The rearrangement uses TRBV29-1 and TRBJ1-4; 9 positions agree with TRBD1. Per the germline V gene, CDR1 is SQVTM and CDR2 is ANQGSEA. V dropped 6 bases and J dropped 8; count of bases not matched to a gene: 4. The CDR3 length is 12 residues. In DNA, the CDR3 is TGCAGCGTAGGAGACAGGGGGGAAAAACTGTTTTTT. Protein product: CSVGDRGEKLFF.

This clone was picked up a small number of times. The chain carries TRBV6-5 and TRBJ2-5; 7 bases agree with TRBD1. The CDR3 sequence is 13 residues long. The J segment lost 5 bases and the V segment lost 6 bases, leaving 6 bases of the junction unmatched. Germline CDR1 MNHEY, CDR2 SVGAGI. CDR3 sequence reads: CASSLQGRETQYF. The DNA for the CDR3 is TGTGCCAGCAGCCTACAGGGGCGGGAGACCCAGTACTTC.

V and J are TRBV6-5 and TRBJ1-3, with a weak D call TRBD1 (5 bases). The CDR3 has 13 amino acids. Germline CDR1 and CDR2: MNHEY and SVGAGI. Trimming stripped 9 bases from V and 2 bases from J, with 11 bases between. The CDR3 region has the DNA TGTGCCAGTGGAGGGGAGGCTGGAAACACCATATATTTT. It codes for CASGGEAGNTIYF.

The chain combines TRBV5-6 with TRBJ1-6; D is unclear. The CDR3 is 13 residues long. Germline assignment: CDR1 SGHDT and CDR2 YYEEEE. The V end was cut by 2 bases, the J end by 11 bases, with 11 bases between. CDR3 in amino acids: CASSLTQMAPLHF. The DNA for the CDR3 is TGTGCCAGCAGCTTAACCCAAATGGCACCCCTCCACTTT.

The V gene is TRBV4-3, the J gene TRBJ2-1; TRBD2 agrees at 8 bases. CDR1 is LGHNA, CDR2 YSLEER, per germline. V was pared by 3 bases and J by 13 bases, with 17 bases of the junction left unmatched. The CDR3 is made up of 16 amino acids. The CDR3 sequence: CASSQTTRGGGLRQFF. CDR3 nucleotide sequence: TGCGCCAGCAGCCAGACGACCCGGGGGGGCGGTTTGCGTCAGTTCTTC.

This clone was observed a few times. CDR3 DNA: TGCGCCAGCAGCATGGAGGGGGTTAGAGGTGAAAAACTGTTTTTT. Residues: CASSMEGVRGEKLFF. The chain is built from TRBV5-1 and TRBJ1-4; D might be TRBD1 (6 bases). CDR1 is SGHRS and CDR2 is YFSETQ in the germline V gene. V dropped 4 bases and J dropped 7 bases, with 17 bases sitting between them. The CDR3 covers 15 residues. Using reference TRBV5-1 and TRBJ1-4 for the parts outside the CDR3, the full variable domain is KAGVTQTPRYLIKTRGQQVTLSCSPISGHRSVSWYQQTPGQGLQFLFEYFSETQRNKGNFPGRFSGRQFSNSRSEMNVSTLELGDSALYLCASSMEGVRGEKLFFGSGTQLSVL.

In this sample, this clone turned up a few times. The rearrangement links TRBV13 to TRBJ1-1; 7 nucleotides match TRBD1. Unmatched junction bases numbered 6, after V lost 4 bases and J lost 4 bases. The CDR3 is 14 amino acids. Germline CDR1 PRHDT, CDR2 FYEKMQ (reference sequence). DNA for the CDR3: TGTGCCAGCAGCTCCACGACAGGGAGCACTGAAGCTTTCTTT. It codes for CASSSTTGSTEAFF.

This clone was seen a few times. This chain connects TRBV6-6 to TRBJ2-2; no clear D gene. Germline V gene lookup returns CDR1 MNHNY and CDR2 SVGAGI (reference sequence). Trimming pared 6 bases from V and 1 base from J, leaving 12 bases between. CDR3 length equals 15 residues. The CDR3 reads CASSIQDLNTGELFF. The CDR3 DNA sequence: TGTGCCAGCAGCATCCAGGACCTGAACACCGGGGAGCTGTTTTTT.

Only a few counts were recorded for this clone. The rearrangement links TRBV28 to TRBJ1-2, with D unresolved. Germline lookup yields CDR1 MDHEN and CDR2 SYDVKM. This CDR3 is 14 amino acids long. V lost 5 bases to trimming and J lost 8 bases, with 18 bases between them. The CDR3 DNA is TGTGCCAGCAGTGAAGCGCGGCCGCTCGGGGGCTACACCTTC. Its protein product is CASSEARPLGGYTF.

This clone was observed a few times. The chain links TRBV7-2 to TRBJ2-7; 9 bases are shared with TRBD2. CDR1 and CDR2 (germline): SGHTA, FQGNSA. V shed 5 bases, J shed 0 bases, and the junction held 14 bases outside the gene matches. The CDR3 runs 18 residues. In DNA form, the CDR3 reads TGTGCCAGCAGCAACGGTAGGCGGGAGGGTGTGAACTCCTACGAGCAGTACTTC. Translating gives CASSNGRREGVNSYEQYF. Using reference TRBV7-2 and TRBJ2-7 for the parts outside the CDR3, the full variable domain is GAGVSQSPSNKVTEKGKDVELRCDPISGHTALYWYRQSLGQGLEFLIYFQGNSAPDKSGLPSDRFSAERTGGSVSTLTIQRTQQEDSAVYLCASSNGRREGVNSYEQYFGPGTRLTVT.

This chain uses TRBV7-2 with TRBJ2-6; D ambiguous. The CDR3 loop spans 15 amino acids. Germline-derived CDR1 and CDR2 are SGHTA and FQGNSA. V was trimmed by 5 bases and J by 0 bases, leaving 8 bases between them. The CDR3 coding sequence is TGTGCCAGCAGCGAAGAGAGCTCTGGGGCCAACGTCCTGACTTTC. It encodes CASSEESSGANVLTF.

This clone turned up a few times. CDR3: CATRQGVKNIQYF. The CDR3 region has the DNA TGTGCCACCAGACAGGGGGTCAAAAACATTCAGTACTTC. This chain links TRBV28 with TRBJ2-4; 9 positions match TRBD1. CDR1 is MDHEN, CDR2 SYDVKM, per germline. The V segment lost 10 bases and the J segment 3 bases; nucleotides outside the gene matches: 4. This CDR3 contains 13 residues.

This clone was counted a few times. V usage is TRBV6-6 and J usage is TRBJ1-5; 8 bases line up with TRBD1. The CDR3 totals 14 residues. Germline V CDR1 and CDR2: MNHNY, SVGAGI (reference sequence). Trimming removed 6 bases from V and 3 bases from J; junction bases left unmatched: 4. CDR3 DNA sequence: TGTGCCAGCAGCCTGGGACAGGTCAATCAGCCCCAGCATTTT. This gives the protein CASSLGQVNQPQHF.

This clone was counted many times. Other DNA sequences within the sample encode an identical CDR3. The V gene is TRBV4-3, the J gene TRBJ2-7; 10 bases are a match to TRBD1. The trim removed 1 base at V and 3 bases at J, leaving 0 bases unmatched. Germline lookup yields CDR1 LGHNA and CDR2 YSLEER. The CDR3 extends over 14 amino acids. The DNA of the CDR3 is TGCGCCAGCAGCCAAGGGGACAGGGGCTACGAGCAGTACTTC. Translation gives CASSQGDRGYEQYF.

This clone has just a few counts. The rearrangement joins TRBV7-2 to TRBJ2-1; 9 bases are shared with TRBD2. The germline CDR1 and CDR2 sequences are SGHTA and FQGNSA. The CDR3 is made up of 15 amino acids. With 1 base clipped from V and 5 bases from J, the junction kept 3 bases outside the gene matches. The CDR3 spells CASSLGLAGHNEQFF. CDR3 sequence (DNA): TGTGCCAGCAGCTTAGGGCTAGCGGGACACAATGAGCAGTTCTTC.

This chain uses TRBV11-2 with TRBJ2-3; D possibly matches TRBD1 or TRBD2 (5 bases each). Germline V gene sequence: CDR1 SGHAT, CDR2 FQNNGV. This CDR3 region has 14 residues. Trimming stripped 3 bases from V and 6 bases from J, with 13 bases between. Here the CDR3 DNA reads TGTGCCAGCAGCTTGGGGACCTCGGGGGATACGCAGTATTTT. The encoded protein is CASSLGTSGDTQYF.

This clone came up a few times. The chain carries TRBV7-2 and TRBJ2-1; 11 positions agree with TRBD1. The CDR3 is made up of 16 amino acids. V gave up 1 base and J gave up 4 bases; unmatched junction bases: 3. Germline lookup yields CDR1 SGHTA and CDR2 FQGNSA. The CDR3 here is CASSLEGTGGYNEQFF. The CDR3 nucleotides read TGTGCCAGCAGCTTAGAAGGGACAGGGGGATACAATGAGCAGTTCTTC. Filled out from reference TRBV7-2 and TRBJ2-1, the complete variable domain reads GAGVSQSPSNKVTEKGKDVELRCDPISGHTALYWYRQSLGQGLEFLIYFQGNSAPDKSGLPSDRFSAERTGGSVSTLTIQRTQQEDSAVYLCASSLEGTGGYNEQFFGPGTRLTVL.